This T cell receptor beta chain was observed in a study of cytomegalovirus exposure and HLA in healthy donors. Details on this clone: Its antigen is undetermined.

Germline V lookup: CDR1 SGHRS, CDR2 YFSETQ. The CDR3 has 13 amino acids. Trimming cost V 6 bases and J 8 bases; bases outside gene matches: 8. Whole-study results and caveats: Among TCR beta chains, those listed as cytomegalovirus-associated numbered about 160. According to a subsequent analysis, TCR clusters identified in the first cohort showed a tendency to co-occur across the roughly 110 validation repertoires.

Some clones are missing from TCRdb's copy, which holds only in-frame ones; the method was immunoSEQ multiplex PCR. The sample gives under 250,000 clones, more than 75% of which show up once; roughly 2% is in the top ten. The sequence was obtained from a woman in her late teens or twenties in good health and CMV-seropositive. The chain has TRBV5-1 and TRBJ1-2, with TRBD1 matching 9 bases. Sequenced sample: PBMCs. This chain's CDR3 is CASNIQGAEGYTF. The CDR3 bases are TGCGCCAGCAATATACAGGGGGCAGAGGGCTACACCTTC.